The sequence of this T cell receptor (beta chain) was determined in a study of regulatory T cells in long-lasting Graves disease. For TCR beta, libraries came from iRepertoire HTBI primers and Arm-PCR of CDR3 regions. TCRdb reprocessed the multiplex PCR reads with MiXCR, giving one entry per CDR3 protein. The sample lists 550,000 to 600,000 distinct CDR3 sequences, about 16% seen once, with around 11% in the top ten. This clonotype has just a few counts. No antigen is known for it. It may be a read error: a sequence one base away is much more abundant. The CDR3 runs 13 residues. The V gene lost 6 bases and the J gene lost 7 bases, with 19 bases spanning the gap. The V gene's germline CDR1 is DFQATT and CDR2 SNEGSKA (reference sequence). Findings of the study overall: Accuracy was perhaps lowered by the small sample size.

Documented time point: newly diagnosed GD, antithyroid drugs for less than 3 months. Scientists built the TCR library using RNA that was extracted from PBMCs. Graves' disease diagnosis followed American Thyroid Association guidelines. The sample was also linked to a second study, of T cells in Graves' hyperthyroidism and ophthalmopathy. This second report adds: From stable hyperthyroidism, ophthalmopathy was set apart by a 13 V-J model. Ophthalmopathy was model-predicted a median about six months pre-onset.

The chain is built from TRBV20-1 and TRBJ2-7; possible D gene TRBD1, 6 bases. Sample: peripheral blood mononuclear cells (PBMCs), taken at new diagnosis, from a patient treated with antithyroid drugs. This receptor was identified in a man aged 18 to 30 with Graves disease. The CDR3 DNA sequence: TGCAGTGCACCCCGGGACACCGGGCTTGAGCAGTACTTC. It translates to CSAPRDTGLEQYF.